The 30 T cell receptor beta chains in this list originate from one sample, sequenced in a study of memory B cells and T cells in multiple sclerosis (dated by TCRdb to the late 2010s). After CFSE-labeled PBMCs were cultured without a stimulus, the autoproliferating (CFSEdim) and non-proliferating (CFSEhi) T cell fractions were sequenced separately. A total of some 50 million CFSE-labeled PBMCs were cultured for six to seven days without stimulus, and replicate wells were then pooled. The library was obtained by the immunoSEQ multiplex PCR assay. TCRdb took over this immuneACCESS table, retaining in-frame rearrangements with V and J assigned. Such tables are incomplete; in checked studies, under half of the missing clones stem from an unresolved V gene, and the remainder is unexplained. In all, the sample holds some 48,000 clones, and roughly 80% of those were seen once. The ten largest account for approximately 1.2% of the sample.

These receptors are not linked to any known antigen. Sequenced: PBMCs from blood kept in culture. These receptors came from a human donor with multiple sclerosis.

The chain recombines TRBV11-2 with TRBJ2-2; D possibly corresponds to TRBD2 (6 bases). CDR1 and CDR2 (germline): SGHAT, FQNNGV. CDR3 length equals 15 residues. Between the trimmed V and J ends, which lost 0 bases and 1 base, there was a span of 6 bases. CDR3 residues: CASSLDGGNTGELFF. The DNA for the CDR3 is TGTGCCAGCAGCTTAGACGGGGGGAACACCGGGGAGCTGTTTTTT.

This clone appeared once. The V call is TRBV5-1, the J call TRBJ2-1, with 10 bases identical to TRBD2. The CDR3 extends over 15 amino acids. Germline values: CDR1 SGHRS, CDR2 YFSETQ. Losses at the gene ends were 0 bases for V and 7 bases for J; bases not matched to a gene: 4. The CDR3 DNA sequence: TGCGCCAGCAGCTTGGGAGCGGGGGGGCGTAATGAGCAGTTCTTC. Translating gives CASSLGAGGRNEQFF.

About this clone: Other DNA sequences in the sample encode the same CDR3. The rearrangement uses TRBV6-6 and TRBJ2-7; D remains unclear. Trimming shortened V by 0 bases and J by 1 base, and 4 bases separated the two germline ends. The CDR3 has 13 residues. CDR1 MNHNY and CDR2 SVGAGI come from the germline V gene (reference sequence). CDR3 bases: TGTGCCAGCAGTTACTCGACTTCCTACGAGCAGTACTTC. The encoded protein is CASSYSTSYEQYF.

The J gene is TRBJ1-2, the V gene TRBV7-2; 7 positions agree with TRBD1. The germline gives CDR1 SGHTA, CDR2 FQGNSA. Trimming at V came to 5 bases and at J to 10 bases, leaving 10 bases not matched to a gene. The CDR3 runs 13 residues. CDR3 DNA: TGTGCCAGCAGCCCCGGGACAGACCCTGTCTACACCTTC. Translating gives CASSPGTDPVYTF.

The chain is built from TRBV7-9 and TRBJ2-1; D assignment may be TRBD1 or TRBD2 (5 bases each). This CDR3 spans 15 amino acids. Germline V gene sequence: CDR1 SEHNR, CDR2 FQNEAQ (reference sequence). Trimming left V 3 bases short and J 3 bases short, with 12 bases between. The CDR3 DNA sequence: TGTGCCAGCAGCTTCAGTGGGGGTTTCTACAATGAGCAGTTCTTC. Amino acids: CASSFSGGFYNEQFF.

The chain combines TRBV4-3 with TRBJ2-1, with unresolved D. V was clipped by 4 bases and J by 6 bases, with 10 bases between them. This CDR3 has 13 amino acids. Germline V CDR1 and CDR2: LGHNA, YSLEER. CDR3 sequence reads: CASSRGSPNEQFF. For the CDR3, the DNA is TGCGCCAGCAGCCGAGGTTCCCCCAATGAGCAGTTCTTC.

The chain combines TRBV7-9 with TRBJ1-2; 10 bases align to TRBD1. The V segment lost 5 bases and the J segment 2 bases; nucleotides outside the gene matches: 2. The V gene's germline CDR1 is SEHNR and CDR2 FQNEAQ (reference sequence). This CDR3 is 14 amino acids long. For the CDR3, the DNA is TGTGCCAGCAGCGTGGGACAGGGGAACTATGGCTACACCTTC. Encoded protein: CASSVGQGNYGYTF.

The table lists this clone with a few counts. The chain joins TRBV9 to TRBJ2-2; D gene unclear. The germline V and J ends were trimmed by 0 bases and 2 bases, with 2 bases remaining between them. Germline CDR1 is SGDLS and CDR2 is YYNGEE. The CDR3 is made up of 13 amino acids. CDR3 residues: CASSVGNTGELFF. CDR3 DNA sequence: TGTGCCAGCAGCGTAGGAAACACCGGGGAGCTGTTTTTT.

This clone was counted once. V is TRBV9 and J is TRBJ1-1, with 9 bases identical to TRBD1. Germline-derived CDR1 and CDR2 are SGDLS and YYNGEE. V lost 4 bases to trimming and J lost 5 bases; unmatched junction nucleotides: 6. This CDR3 comprises 14 residues. The CDR3 DNA follows: TGTGCCAGCAGCACAGGGGGCGAGTGGACTGAAGCTTTCTTT. It specifies CASSTGGEWTEAFF.

V usage is TRBV5-6 and J usage is TRBJ2-5, with a weak D call TRBD1 (5 bases). Between the trimmed V and J ends, which lost 1 base and 1 base, there was a span of 8 bases. The CDR3 is 14 residues long. The germline CDR1 and CDR2 sequences are SGHDT and YYEEEE. CDR3 nucleotides: TGTGCCAGCAGCTTGAGGGGTATCCAAGAGACCCAGTACTTC. Translating it yields CASSLRGIQETQYF. Combining the CDR3 with reference TRBV5-6 and TRBJ2-5 gives the whole variable domain DAGVTQSPTHLIKTRGQQVTLRCSPKSGHDTVSWYQQALGQGPQFIFQYYEEEERQRGNFPDRFSGHQFPNYSSELNVNALLLGDSALYLCASSLRGIQETQYFGPGTRLLVL.

The chain links TRBV15 to TRBJ1-1; D uncertain. V was trimmed by 0 bases and J by 8 bases, leaving 10 bases between them. This CDR3 comprises 13 residues. Germline V CDR1 and CDR2: LNHNV, YYDKDF (reference sequence). As DNA, the CDR3 is TGTGCCACCAGCAGAGATCCTAGAATGGAAGCTTTCTTT. This codes for CATSRDPRMEAFF.

The chain couples TRBV6-5 to TRBJ1-6; a possible D gene is TRBD1 (6 bases). CDR3 length equals 15 residues. Germline V gene data show CDR1 as MNHEY and CDR2 as SVGAGI. Trimming removed 6 bases from V and 2 bases from J, with 11 bases in between. The CDR3 here is CASRQGGTYNSPLHF. CDR3 nucleotides: TGTGCCAGCAGACAGGGCGGCACCTATAATTCACCCCTCCACTTT.

This chain joins TRBV29-1 and TRBJ2-5; no definite D call. Germline values: CDR1 SQVTM, CDR2 ANQGSEA. V was cut by 3 bases and J by 3 bases, with 8 bases left in between. CDR3 size: 12 residues. CDR3 in amino acids: CSVEAGEETQYF. The CDR3 region has the DNA TGCAGCGTTGAGGCTGGGGAAGAGACCCAGTACTTC.

The rearrangement joins TRBV2 to TRBJ1-1; TRBD1 aligns across 7 bases. With 5 bases clipped from V and 4 bases from J, the junction kept 4 bases outside the gene matches. In germline, CDR1 is SNHLY, CDR2 FYNNEI. The CDR3 covers 13 residues. The CDR3 nucleotides are TGTGCCAGCAGTCAGGGGGTCCTCACTGAAGCTTTCTTT. Translated, it gives CASSQGVLTEAFF.

This clone was counted only a few times. The genes are TRBV19 and TRBJ1-2; D is ambiguous. The CDR3 contains 14 residues. Germline assignment: CDR1 LNHDA and CDR2 SQIVND (reference sequence). The V end lost 5 bases, the J end lost 4 bases, and 14 bases lay between the germline ends. The CDR3, as DNA: TGTGCCAGTAGTCAGGCGCAGTCCCGCTATGGCTACACCTTC. Translated: CASSQAQSRYGYTF.

This clone was counted between two and nine times. The V call is TRBV6-5, the J call TRBJ1-2; no clear D gene. Germline V lookup: CDR1 MNHEY, CDR2 SVGAGI. The CDR3 length is 12 residues. Between the trimmed V and J ends, which lost 5 bases and 2 bases, there was a span of 6 bases. The CDR3 region is CASSDLNYGYTF. The CDR3 bases are TGTGCCAGCAGTGACCTGAACTATGGCTACACCTTC.

The V and J genes are TRBV27 and TRBJ1-5; no clear D. The V gene lost 5 bases and the J gene lost 3 bases, with 8 bases spanning the gap. The CDR3 has 13 amino acids. The germline V gene has CDR1 MNHEY and CDR2 SMNVEV (reference sequence). CDR3 in DNA: TGTGCCAGCAGTAGGTGGGCCAATCAGCCCCAGCATTTT. Translated, it gives CASSRWANQPQHF.

The chain carries TRBV5-4 and TRBJ1-2, with 10 positions matching TRBD1. Germline V CDR1 and CDR2: SGHNT, YYREEE (reference sequence). CDR3 length: 14 residues. V dropped 3 bases and J dropped 7; count of bases not matched to a gene: 6. The CDR3 here is CASSSPGQGSGYTF. CDR3 DNA: TGTGCCAGCAGCTCTCCGGGACAGGGGTCTGGCTACACCTTC.

This clone was recorded a few times. This rearrangement joins TRBV11-2 to TRBJ2-5; perhaps TRBD2 as D (7 bases). Germline V gives CDR1 SGHAT, CDR2 FQNNGV. V was clipped by 5 bases and J by 1 base, with 8 bases between them. This CDR3 contains 13 residues. This CDR3 reads CASSRGAQETQYF. CDR3 nucleotides: TGTGCCAGCAGCCGGGGGGCCCAAGAGACCCAGTACTTC.

The CDR3 region is CASSPPRWTGNEKLFF. CDR3 DNA sequence: TGTGCCAGCTCACCACCGAGGTGGACAGGAAATGAAAAACTGTTTTTT. The chain has TRBV18 and TRBJ1-4; 7 nucleotides match TRBD1. V was pared by 0 bases and J by 5 bases, with 6 bases of the junction left unmatched. This CDR3 is 16 amino acids long. Germline CDR1 and CDR2: KGHSH and LQKENI.

This chain links TRBV28 with TRBJ2-3, with D tentatively TRBD1 or TRBD2 (5 bases each). CDR3 length equals 15 residues. Germline loops: CDR1 MDHEN, CDR2 SYDVKM. V lost 2 bases, J lost 2 bases, and 11 bases lay in between. The CDR3 coding sequence is TGTGCCAGCAGTTTAGAGGGCAGGGTCACAGATACGCAGTATTTT. Protein product: CASSLEGRVTDTQYF.

This rearrangement joins TRBV10-3 to TRBJ2-7, with D hard to call. CDR1 is ENHRY and CDR2 is SYGVKD in the germline V gene. The CDR3 covers 17 residues. V was cut by 10 bases and J by 0 bases, with 25 bases left in between. The chain's CDR3 is CATNPEPRPSGSYEQYF. The CDR3 DNA follows: TGTGCCACAAACCCTGAACCTCGACCCTCAGGCTCCTACGAGCAGTACTTC.

The V gene is TRBV29-1, the J gene TRBJ1-2, with D unresolved. This CDR3 region has 11 residues. Germline V CDR1 and CDR2: SQVTM, ANQGSEA. V lost 7 bases to trimming and J lost 4 bases, with 10 bases between them. The DNA of the CDR3 is TGCAGCGCTCGGGTCCTCTATGGCTACACCTTC. Protein sequence: CSARVLYGYTF.

This clone was picked up one time. The rearrangement links TRBV7-9 to TRBJ2-2; D is perhaps TRBD1 (6 bases). This CDR3 region has 16 residues. CDR1 is SEHNR, CDR2 FQNEAQ, per germline (reference sequence). The V end lost 7 bases, the J end lost 5 bases, and 20 bases lay between the germline ends. The DNA for the CDR3 is TGTGCCAGCACCCCAATGGGGTCAGGGGAAACCGGGGAGCTGTTTTTT. Translated, it gives CASTPMGSGETGELFF.

This chain connects TRBV7-3 to TRBJ2-5; D is unclear. The germline V gene has CDR1 SGHTA and CDR2 FQGTGA. The CDR3 runs to 14 residues. The V end lost 5 bases, the J end lost 0 bases, and 10 bases lay between the germline ends. This CDR3 reads CASSPSNYQETQYF. CDR3 sequence (DNA): TGTGCCAGCAGCCCAAGTAACTACCAAGAGACCCAGTACTTC.

The rearrangement joins TRBV29-1 to TRBJ1-5; tentative D call: TRBD1 (5 bases). Germline V lookup: CDR1 SQVTM, CDR2 ANQGSEA. Between the trimmed V and J ends, which lost 6 bases and 5 bases, there was a span of 11 bases. This CDR3 comprises 12 residues. CDR3 residues: CSVGGLYQPQHF. The CDR3, as DNA: TGCAGCGTGGGGGGATTATATCAGCCCCAGCATTTT. Full variable domain (rest looked up from reference TRBV29-1 and TRBJ1-5): SAVISQKPSRDICQRGTSLTIQCQVDSQVTMMFWYRQQPGQSLTLIATANQGSEATYESGFVIDKFPISRPNLTFSTLTVSNMSPEDSSIYLCSVGGLYQPQHFGDGTRLSIL.

The chain has TRBV5-1 and TRBJ2-3; D is possibly TRBD2 (5 bases). From germline, CDR1 is SGHRS and CDR2 YFSETQ. Between the trimmed V and J ends, which lost 4 bases and 1 base, there was a span of 10 bases. The CDR3 extends over 14 amino acids. The CDR3 loop reads CASSPGGGTDTQYF. In DNA, the CDR3 is TGCGCCAGCAGCCCCGGAGGTGGCACAGATACGCAGTATTTT.

V is TRBV11-2 and J is TRBJ2-3; D may be TRBD1 (5 bases). The V and J ends lost 3 bases and 6 bases respectively, with 10 bases between them. The germline gives CDR1 SGHAT, CDR2 FQNNGV. The CDR3 covers 13 residues. This chain's CDR3 is CASSLTYRDTQYF. The CDR3 DNA reads TGTGCCAGCAGCTTGACATACAGGGATACGCAGTATTTT. Together with reference TRBV11-2 and TRBJ2-3, the CDR3 gives the full variable domain: EAGVAQSPRYKIIEKRQSVAFWCNPISGHATLYWYQQILGQGPKLLIQFQNNGVVDDSQLPKDRFSAERLKGVDSTLKIQPAKLEDSAVYLCASSLTYRDTQYFGPGTRLTVL.

The chain links TRBV6-5 to TRBJ1-6, with 7 nucleotides matching TRBD1. The CDR3 runs to 15 residues. J lost 4 bases, V lost 6 bases, and 6 bases had no gene match. Germline lookup yields CDR1 MNHEY and CDR2 SVGAGI. CDR3 DNA sequence: TGTGCCAGCAGCCCGACAGGGCCTTATAATTCACCCCTCCACTTT. Its protein product is CASSPTGPYNSPLHF.

The chain links TRBV10-3 to TRBJ2-7; TRBD1 matches at 7 bases. The CDR3 sequence is 14 residues long. From germline, CDR1 is ENHRY and CDR2 SYGVKD. V shed 4 bases, J shed 1 base, and the junction held 4 bases outside the gene matches. CDR3 sequence reads: CAISARDRSYEQYF. In nucleotides, the CDR3 is TGTGCCATCAGTGCTCGGGACAGATCCTACGAGCAGTACTTC.